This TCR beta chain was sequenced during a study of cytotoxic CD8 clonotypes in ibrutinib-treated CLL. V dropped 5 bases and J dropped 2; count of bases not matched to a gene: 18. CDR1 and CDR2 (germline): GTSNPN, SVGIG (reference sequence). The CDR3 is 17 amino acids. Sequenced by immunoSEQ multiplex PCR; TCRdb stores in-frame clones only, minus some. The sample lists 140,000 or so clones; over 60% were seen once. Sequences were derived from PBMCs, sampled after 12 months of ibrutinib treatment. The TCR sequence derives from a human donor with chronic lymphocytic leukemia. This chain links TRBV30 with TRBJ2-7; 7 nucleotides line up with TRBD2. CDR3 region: CAWGRMPREEKTYEQYF. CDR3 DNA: TGTGCCTGGGGGCGAATGCCCCGGGAGGAAAAAACCTACGAGCAGTACTTC.